These T cell receptor beta chains were read from a single sample in a study of radiotherapy plus CTLA-4 blockade in lung cancer. The data were produced by immunoSEQ multiplex PCR, yet TCRdb's version contains in-frame clones alone and is incomplete. The sample shows some 120,000 clones, more than 65% of them seen only once. Sequencing was performed on peripheral blood, taken from a patient treated with radiotherapy plus ipilimumab. The receptors were sampled from a human donor with non-small cell lung cancer that progressed on radiotherapy plus ipilimumab. Some clones in this sample may be carry-over from other donors' samples. The conserved cysteine and the conserved F or W are not part of the CDR3 here.

V,length,CDR3
TRBV19,11,ASSIDGEYEQY
TRBV5-4,12,ASSLRAGLDEQY
TRBV4-3,13,ASSSRGGEAEKLF
TRBV11-2,12,ASSLDGFGYGYT
TRBV28,13,ASSLSQVGFGGYT
TRBV9,11,ASSVGQGREQY
TRBV5-4,12,ASSLSGSTDTQY
TRBV7-2,11,ASSLGGTVEAF
TRBV2,10,ASRGDLYEQY
TRBV15,15,ATSRGTGTSGANVLT
TRBV9,13,ASSPRTGGYEKLF
TRBV6-5,13,ASSPLGGLSVGYT
TRBV10-3,12,AISRVGLTDTQY
TRBV5-1,12,ASSQTASTDTQY
TRBV4-3,16,ASSQDYPRDRVYHTQY
TRBV29-1,12,SVGAGTANEKLF
TRBV30,11,AWSEGRAYGYT